The T cell receptor (beta chain) described here comes from a study of shared clonotypes between healthy human individuals. About the study: Each donor's CD4 naive and CD4 memory cells filled three plates apiece, CD8 naive two, and CD8 memory one.

General study points: Unshared clonotypes carried lower generation probabilities than those common to all four donors. Sharing across four donors was highest in naive CD4 (around 5%) and lowest in memory CD8 (around 0.4%).

Regarding this clone: Antigen: not known.

Here immunoSEQ multiplex PCR was the method, and the copy in TCRdb shows in-frame clones only, minus some. In the table there are 800,000 to 1,200,000 clones, roughly 74% of which are singletons. Trimming pared 5 bases from V and 4 bases from J, leaving 15 bases between. The CDR3 totals 14 residues. Germline V gene lookup returns CDR1 SGHRS and CDR2 YFSETQ. The donors were adults (healthy and HIV-negative) with no recent acute infections or vaccinations. The clonotype comes from a man younger than 35 in good health. Some clones in this sample may be carry-over from other donors' samples. Sequencing was carried out using memory CD4+ T cells from PBMCs. The sample's subset: CD45RA-negative fraction. The chain carries TRBV5-1 and TRBJ1-1; D possibly corresponds to TRBD1 (6 bases). DNA of the CDR3: TGCGCCAGCAGGCCCCTACAGGGTAGCACTGAAGCTTTCTTT. This translates into CASRPLQGSTEAFF.